This T cell receptor (beta chain) comes out of a study of blood T cells in healthy people across ages. V shed 2 bases and J shed 0 bases, with 10 bases lying between them. CDR1 and CDR2 (germline): MNHEY, SMNVEV (reference sequence). The CDR3 totals 16 residues. The use of a sample-barcoded 5' primer and a J-beta primer mix characterized a second PCR of roughly 6 to 11 cycles. Each CDR3 protein gets one entry after TCRdb re-called the 5' RACE reads with MiXCR. The table shows 800,000 to 1,000,000 distinct CDR3 sequences, with roughly 48% occurring only once. The sample providers were healthy Caucasian people from Russia, aged about 6 to 90. Each sample used at least 6.5 million PBMCs. There were at least 5 micrograms of total RNA extracted from every sample.

This clonotype was obtained from a man aged 25 to 45 in good health. This sequence joins TRBV27 and TRBJ2-2; D is ambiguous. Material for sequencing was blood. The CDR3 loop is CASSLIARSNTGELFF. In DNA, the CDR3 is TGTGCCAGCAGTTTAATCGCCAGGTCGAACACCGGGGAGCTGTTTTTT.